Below, 21 T cell receptor beta chains from the same sample are listed, as sequenced in a study of T-cell memory formation after mild COVID-19. One entry per CDR3 protein results from TCRdb running MiXCR on the 5' RACE reads. Of roughly 480,000 distinct CDR3 sequences listed, roughly 25% are singletons. Sequences were obtained from PBMCs or a T cell subset sorted from them (not recorded which). Source of these receptors: an adult woman who had mild COVID-19 (a few samples of this study predate the infection). Cell type and time point are not known.

The V and J genes are TRBV12-3 or TRBV12-4 and TRBJ1-5; 7 bases map to TRBD1. The junction had 10 bases not matched to a gene; V was cut back by 7 bases and J by 1 base. The CDR3 loop spans 16 amino acids. The CDR3 reads CASTQTGTVSNQPQHF. CDR3 DNA sequence: TGTGCCAGCACCCAGACAGGGACGGTAAGCAATCAGCCCCAGCATTTT.

The rearrangement links TRBV7-9 to TRBJ2-3, with D perhaps matching TRBD2 (5 bases). Germline V gives CDR1 SEHNR, CDR2 FQNEAQ (reference sequence). The CDR3 has 14 residues. The V end was cut by 7 bases, the J end by 1 base, with 12 bases between. The CDR3 nucleotides are TGTGCCAGCACAGCGGCAGGACGCACAGATACGCAGTATTTT. As protein: CASTAAGRTDTQYF.

This clonotype occurred a few times. The J gene is TRBJ2-7, the V gene TRBV9, with 10 bases that match TRBD1. Germline CDR1 is SGDLS and CDR2 is YYNGEE. There are 15 residues in the CDR3. The J segment lost 5 bases and the V segment lost 3 bases, leaving 8 bases of the junction unmatched. Here the CDR3 reads CASSARDRGPNEQYF. The CDR3 region has the DNA TGTGCCAGCAGCGCCCGAGACAGGGGGCCTAACGAGCAGTACTTC.

This chain connects TRBV29-1 to TRBJ2-7; D unclear. Trimming took off 5 bases at V and 0 bases at J, with 11 bases between the two ends. Germline values: CDR1 SQVTM, CDR2 ANQGSEA. The CDR3 covers 13 residues. CDR3 residues: CSVTDGTSYEQYF. The CDR3, as DNA: TGCAGCGTTACGGACGGTACCTCCTACGAGCAGTACTTC.

The genes are TRBV6-5 and TRBJ2-7; 11 nucleotides match TRBD1. V lost 7 bases to trimming and J lost 4 bases; unmatched junction nucleotides: 12. The germline V gene encodes CDR1 MNHEY and CDR2 SVGAGI. The CDR3 is 16 residues long. The CDR3 DNA reads as TGTGCCAGCACCGCACCCTTAGGACAGGGGGCTTACGAGCAGTACTTC. Amino acids: CASTAPLGQGAYEQYF.

This clonotype was seen at least ten times. The chain has TRBV4-1 and TRBJ2-5; TRBD1 agrees at 9 bases. From germline, CDR1 is MGHRA and CDR2 YSYEKL. With 4 bases clipped from V and 4 bases from J, the junction kept 4 bases outside the gene matches. CDR3 size: 14 residues. The CDR3 DNA follows: TGCGCCAGCAGCCGGACAGGGGTGGCAGAGACCCAGTACTTC. Amino acid sequence: CASSRTGVAETQYF.

V usage is TRBV12-3 or TRBV12-4 and J usage is TRBJ2-1, with 8 nucleotides matching TRBD2. The CDR3 totals 18 residues. Trimming took 5 bases from V and 7 from J; bases not matched to a gene: 19. CDR3 loop: CASSPLRGTSGFANEQFF. The CDR3 DNA reads as TGTGCCAGCAGTCCCCTCAGGGGAACTAGCGGCTTCGCTAATGAGCAGTTCTTC.

V usage is TRBV20-1 and J usage is TRBJ2-7; a weak D match, TRBD1 (6 bases). Germline V gene sequence: CDR1 DFQATT, CDR2 SNEGSKA (reference sequence). This CDR3 contains 15 residues. The V gene lost 1 base and the J gene lost 3 bases, with 16 bases spanning the gap. CDR3 nucleotides: TGCAGTGCTAGAGTGGCCTCGGGACAACTCTACGAGCAGTACTTC. Translation gives CSARVASGQLYEQYF.

V is TRBV30 and J is TRBJ2-3; D might be TRBD2 (6 bases). Deletions cut 6 bases from V and 0 bases from J, with 10 bases between. CDR1 is GTSNPN and CDR2 is SVGIG in the germline V gene (reference sequence). The CDR3 is 13 amino acids. CDR3 sequence: CACYGTSTDTQYF. The CDR3 nucleotides read TGTGCCTGCTACGGGACTAGCACAGATACGCAGTATTTT.

The table lists this clonotype with a few counts. The V and J genes are TRBV5-1 and TRBJ2-3; D tentatively reads TRBD1 or TRBD2 (6 bases each). The CDR3 consists of 14 residues. The germline gives CDR1 SGHRS, CDR2 YFSETQ. V was shortened by 6 bases and J by 5 bases, with 16 bases between the two germline ends. The CDR3 region has the DNA TGCGCCAGCAATGGAGGGGGGAGGAGAGATACGCAGTATTTT. Amino acids: CASNGGGRRDTQYF.

About this clonotype itself: A much larger clone sits a single nucleotide away, making a read error possible. The chain is built from TRBV5-1 and TRBJ2-7; D is ambiguous. This CDR3 comprises 14 residues. V lost 0 bases and J 0 bases, leaving 7 bases between the germline ends. The V gene's germline CDR1 is SGHRS and CDR2 YFSETQ. CDR3 protein: CASSLVGISYEQYF. The CDR3 DNA reads as TGCGCCAGCAGCTTGGTGGGGATCTCCTACGAGCAGTACTTC.

The chain joins TRBV5-1 to TRBJ2-7; tentative D call: TRBD1 (6 bases). The V gene's germline CDR1 is SGHRS and CDR2 YFSETQ. The CDR3 is 15 amino acids. V lost 4 bases and J lost 2, with 16 bases in between. The CDR3 DNA reads TGCGCCAGCAGCGCATCGCCCGGGACAACCTACGAGCAGTACTTC. It encodes CASSASPGTTYEQYF.

In its sample, this clonotype was seen a few times. This chain joins TRBV4-1 and TRBJ2-1, with D possibly matching TRBD2 (7 bases). The V and J ends lost 10 bases and 0 bases respectively, with 13 bases between them. The CDR3 spans 14 residues. Per the germline V gene, CDR1 is MGHRA and CDR2 is YSYEKL. The CDR3 bases are TGCGCCACGGGCGCGGGGGCCTCCTACAATGAGCAGTTCTTC. Protein product: CATGAGASYNEQFF.

The chain couples TRBV19 to TRBJ1-2; 7 nucleotides align to TRBD1. Germline V gives CDR1 LNHDA, CDR2 SQIVND (reference sequence). Trimming at V came to 3 bases and at J to 4 bases, leaving 5 bases not matched to a gene. The CDR3 loop spans 14 amino acids. The CDR3 nucleotides are TGTGCCAGTAGTATTTCGACAGGGAGCTATGGCTACACCTTC. Amino acids: CASSISTGSYGYTF.

The rearrangement joins TRBV4-2 to TRBJ2-2; a weak D match, TRBD1 (6 bases). The CDR3 covers 16 residues. Germline V gives CDR1 LGHNA, CDR2 YNFKEQ. The V end was cut by 1 base, the J end by 0 bases, with 9 bases between. CDR3 in amino acids: CASSQAAGANTGELFF. The CDR3 nucleotides read TGTGCCAGCAGCCAAGCAGCAGGGGCGAACACCGGGGAGCTGTTTTTT.

This clonotype was seen a few times. The chain employs TRBV12-3 or TRBV12-4 and TRBJ2-7; TRBD2 aligns across 7 bases. Trimming at V came to 4 bases and at J to 0 bases, leaving 6 bases not matched to a gene. The CDR3 runs to 15 residues. The chain's CDR3 is CASSSRGGSSYEQYF. As DNA, the CDR3 is TGTGCCAGCAGTTCACGCGGGGGTTCCTCCTACGAGCAGTACTTC.

This clonotype was recorded a few times. The chain joins TRBV4-2 to TRBJ1-5; D is unclear. Deletions cut 1 base from V and 7 bases from J, with 8 bases between. The germline V gene has CDR1 LGHNA and CDR2 YNFKEQ. The CDR3 runs to 13 residues. The DNA for the CDR3 is TGTGCCAGCAGCCAAGGGCGAGGACAGCCCCAGCATTTT. It yields the protein CASSQGRGQPQHF.

This clonotype was seen a few times. This rearrangement joins TRBV20-1 to TRBJ2-7; D is unclear. V dropped 1 base and J dropped 2 bases, with 6 bases sitting between them. This CDR3 comprises 12 residues. The V gene's germline CDR1 is DFQATT and CDR2 SNEGSKA (reference sequence). DNA for the CDR3: TGCAGTGCTAGAGTTGGCACCTACGAGCAGTACTTC. As protein: CSARVGTYEQYF.

The genes are TRBV7-2 and TRBJ1-2; tentatively, D is TRBD1 (6 bases). The CDR3 runs 14 residues. The ends were cut back, 6 bases at V and 2 bases at J, with 13 bases in the middle. Germline CDR1 reads SGHTA; CDR2 reads FQGNSA. The CDR3 sequence is CASRQPGANYGYTF. In nucleotides, the CDR3 is TGTGCCAGCAGGCAACCAGGGGCGAACTATGGCTACACCTTC.

The J gene is TRBJ1-1, the V gene TRBV20-1, with D unresolved. V was cut by 3 bases and J by 2 bases, with 13 bases left in between. Germline V gene sequence: CDR1 DFQATT, CDR2 SNEGSKA (reference sequence). CDR3 length: 14 residues. CDR3 residues: CSASRIGFNTEAFF. In DNA, the CDR3 is TGCAGTGCTAGTCGGATAGGCTTCAACACTGAAGCTTTCTTT.

The gene calls are TRBV30 and TRBJ2-7; 9 bases are shared with TRBD1. The CDR3 totals 13 residues. The germline CDR1 and CDR2 sequences are GTSNPN and SVGIG (reference sequence). With 3 bases clipped from V and 3 bases from J, the junction kept 3 bases outside the gene matches. CDR3 protein: CAWSVGQGYEQYF. The CDR3 coding sequence is TGTGCCTGGAGCGTGGGACAGGGCTACGAGCAGTACTTC.